This is a list of T cell receptor beta chains from one sample in a study of human T cells and chemical hapten exposure. TCRdb re-derived calls from the RACE reads in MiXCR, one entry per CDR3 protein. The sample shows about 380,000 distinct CDR3 sequences, 5.1% of them seen only once. Sequenced material: whole blood, taken in connection with sensitization to the hapten diphenylcyclopropenone (DPC). The receptors shown here come from a woman in her fifties or sixties with alopecia areata. Some clones in this sample may be carry-over from other donors' samples. Both conserved end residues are part of each CDR3. D genes are given only for firm matches. Size is stated for part of the rows, as once, few or many counts, or as a class when the clone is expanded.

v_call	j_call	clone_size	d_call	cdr3_nt	cdr3_aa
TRBV9	TRBJ2-3	NA	NA	TGTGCCAGCAGCGTATACAGCGGGTCAGGGGCAGATACGCAGTATTTT	CASSVYSGSGADTQYF
TRBV5-1	TRBJ1-6	few	TRBD1	TGCGCCAGCAGCCGGGACAGAGGTTCACCCCTCCACTTT	CASSRDRGSPLHF
TRBV6-5	TRBJ2-5	many	TRBD2	TGTGCCAGCAGTTTTGGACTAGCGGTACAAGAGACCCAGTACTTC	CASSFGLAVQETQYF
TRBV6-2/TRBV6-3	TRBJ2-5	many	NA	TGTGCCAGCAGTTACTCGGGAATACAAGAGACCCAGTACTTC	CASSYSGIQETQYF
TRBV9	TRBJ1-2	many	NA	TGTGCCAGCAGCGTAGGAGAAACTGGCTACACCTTC	CASSVGETGYTF
TRBV7-2	TRBJ1-4	many	TRBD1	TGTGCCAGCAGCTTAGGCCGGACAGGGGCCGGTAATGAAAAACTGTTTTTT	CASSLGRTGAGNEKLFF
TRBV29-1	TRBJ2-1	few	NA	TGCAGCGTTGAAGTTGGTCCAACGCCTGAGCAGTTCTTC	CSVEVGPTPEQFF
TRBV6-5	TRBJ2-7	many	NA	TGTGCCAGCATTGGGGATGGGTACGAGCAGTACTTC	CASIGDGYEQYF
TRBV27	TRBJ1-5	few	NA	TGTGCCAGCAGTTTAATTCGGGATCAGCCCCAGCATTTT	CASSLIRDQPQHF
TRBV28	TRBJ1-1	NA	TRBD1	TGTGCCAGCAGTTCCACCGGACAGGGGTTGATAGGCACTGAAGCTTTCTTT	CASSSTGQGLIGTEAFF
TRBV20-1	TRBJ1-6	many	TRBD1	TGCAGTGCTGGCCGGGACAGTAATAATTCACCCCTCCACTTT	CSAGRDSNNSPLHF
TRBV20-1	TRBJ2-5	many	NA	TGCAGTGCTAGAAGACAACAGGGGACCCAGTACTTC	CSARRQQGTQYF
TRBV29-1	TRBJ2-1	NA	NA	TGCAGCGGAGGAGAGGGGCACAATGAGCAGTTCTTC	CSGGEGHNEQFF
TRBV15	TRBJ2-1	many	TRBD2	TGTGCCACCAGCAGAGATCCCAGCGGGGGAGGGGAGCAGTTCTTC	CATSRDPSGGGEQFF
TRBV12-3/TRBV12-4	TRBJ1-1	many	NA	TGTGCCAGCAGTCAAGCGAAAACCCTGAACACTGAAGCTTTCTTT	CASSQAKTLNTEAFF
TRBV6-5	TRBJ2-5	few	TRBD1	TGTGCCAGCGCCCCCGGGACAGGCATAGCGGAGACCCAGTACTTC	CASAPGTGIAETQYF
TRBV27	TRBJ1-1	many	NA	TGTGCCAGCAGTTTAGGGGTCGGGAACACTGAAGCTTTCTTT	CASSLGVGNTEAFF
TRBV10-3	TRBJ2-3	NA	NA	TGTGCCATCAGTGAGTCGTGGGGAAGAACAGATACGCAGTATTTT	CAISESWGRTDTQYF
TRBV24-1	TRBJ2-3	NA	NA	TGTGCCACCAGTGCCACAGATACGCAGTATTTT	CATSATDTQYF
TRBV7-6	TRBJ1-4	many	NA	TGTGCCAGCAGCTTAGGAGGAAGTAATAATGAAAAACTGTTTTTT	CASSLGGSNNEKLFF
TRBV6-2/TRBV6-3	TRBJ2-1	many	NA	TGTGCCAGCAGTAACCCATACAATGAGCAGTTCTTC	CASSNPYNEQFF
TRBV29-1	TRBJ1-1	NA	TRBD1	TGCAGCGTCGTCGGACAGGGGGCCTCAGCTTTCTTT	CSVVGQGASAFF
TRBV7-8	TRBJ1-5	few	TRBD1	TGTGCCAGCAGCACCGGGACAGGGCAGAATCAGCCCCAGCATTTT	CASSTGTGQNQPQHF
TRBV7-6	TRBJ2-1	few	NA	TGTGCCAGCAGCCTAGGGAGGGACAGGTTCTACAATGAGCAGTTCTTC	CASSLGRDRFYNEQFF
TRBV7-9	TRBJ1-2	many	TRBD1	TGTGCCAGCAGCCTAGCCGGGACAGGGAACTATGGCTACACCTTC	CASSLAGTGNYGYTF
TRBV7-8	TRBJ2-3	many	TRBD1	TGTGCCACCCGGACAGGGGGGAGGTTTAGCACAGATACGCAGTATTTT	CATRTGGRFSTDTQYF
TRBV7-2	TRBJ1-5	NA	NA	TGTGCCAGCAGCCCCTTTCTCAATCAGCCCCAGCATTTT	CASSPFLNQPQHF
TRBV20-1	TRBJ1-5	many	NA	TGCAGTGCTGTTGACAGTAGCAATCAGCCCCAGCATTTT	CSAVDSSNQPQHF
TRBV12-5	TRBJ2-1	NA	NA	TGTGCTAGTGGTTTGGGGCTGAATGAGCAGTTCTTC	CASGLGLNEQFF
TRBV11-3	TRBJ2-5	NA	TRBD2	TGTGCCAGCAGCTGTCCGGGACTAGCGGAGCAAGAGACCCAGTACTTC	CASSCPGLAEQETQYF
TRBV4-1	TRBJ1-1	NA	NA	TGCGCCAGCAGCCAAGACCGGCCCAAAAACACTGAAGCTTTCTTT	CASSQDRPKNTEAFF
TRBV19	TRBJ2-2	NA	NA	TGTGCCAGTAGTGCTGGACAGGGAGGGACCGGGGAGCTGTTTTTT	CASSAGQGGTGELFF
TRBV3-1	TRBJ2-7	many	NA	TGTGCCAGCAGCCAAGATCTGGGGGGAGTAAGATCCTACGAGCAGTACTTC	CASSQDLGGVRSYEQYF
TRBV7-9	TRBJ1-1	NA	NA	TGTGCCAGCAGGTTTCCGGGAAAAAACACTGAAGCTTTCTTT	CASRFPGKNTEAFF
TRBV24-1	TRBJ1-1	many	NA	TGTGCCACCGCTGACAGTAACACTGAAGCTTTCTTT	CATADSNTEAFF
TRBV7-8	TRBJ1-1	few	NA	TGTGCCAGCAGCTTAGCTTGGCCGCAGGCAGCTTTCTTT	CASSLAWPQAAFF
TRBV6-1	TRBJ1-5	many	NA	TGTGCCAGCAGCGCGGGAGGGCAGGATCAGCCCCAGCATTTT	CASSAGGQDQPQHF
TRBV6-5	TRBJ1-3	many	NA	TGTGCCAGCAGGAATTACAGAGGAGGCTCTGGAAACACCATATATTTT	CASRNYRGGSGNTIYF
TRBV29-1	TRBJ1-4	many	NA	TGCAGCGTTGGAAGTGGCTCGGGAAAACTGTTTTTT	CSVGSGSGKLFF
TRBV10-2	TRBJ2-1	many	NA	TGCGCCAGCAGCCCTTCTAGCGTCTACAATGAGCAGTTCTTC	CASSPSSVYNEQFF
TRBV7-2	TRBJ1-3	many	NA	TGTGCCAGCAGCCCTGGACTGTACTCTGGAAACACCATATATTTT	CASSPGLYSGNTIYF
TRBV7-9	TRBJ2-2	many	TRBD1	TGTGCCAGCAGCTCAGGGGGATGGCTGTTTTTT	CASSSGGWLFF
TRBV6-2/TRBV6-3	TRBJ2-1	many	TRBD1	TGTGCCAGCAGTTTAAGGGACAGGGTTTCAGGGGAGCAGTTCTTC	CASSLRDRVSGEQFF
TRBV27	TRBJ2-6	few	NA	TGTGCCAGCAGACTGACCCGGGACGTCCTCTCTGGGGCCAACGTCCTGACTTTC	CASRLTRDVLSGANVLTF
TRBV12-3/TRBV12-4	TRBJ2-1	few	TRBD2	TGTGCCAGCAGCCCGGGACTAGCGGGGGGGGCCTACAATGAGCAGTTCTTC	CASSPGLAGGAYNEQFF
TRBV20-1	TRBJ1-6	few	NA	TGCAGTGCTAGGGACGCGAATTCACCCCTCCACTTT	CSARDANSPLHF
TRBV10-3	TRBJ2-1	many	NA	TGTGCCATCAGTGAAGAGGGGTACGCTGAGCAGTTCTTC	CAISEEGYAEQFF
TRBV20-1	TRBJ2-3	many	TRBD2	TGCAGTGCTACCGACTCGAGGACTAGCGGGGGGGCCAGAGATACGCAGTATTTT	CSATDSRTSGGARDTQYF
TRBV7-3	TRBJ1-2	many	NA	TGTGCCAGCAGCCCCTATGGGGGCGCTTCGGGGGGCTACACCTTC	CASSPYGGASGGYTF
TRBV27	TRBJ1-2	few	NA	TGTGCCAGCAGCAGAGAGAACGTTGGCTATGGCTACACCTTC	CASSRENVGYGYTF
TRBV7-2	TRBJ1-1	few	NA	TGTGCCAGCAGCGGTATTCCCCCCACAGGGTTTATGAACACTGAAGCTTTCTTT	CASSGIPPTGFMNTEAFF
TRBV9	TRBJ1-6	NA	NA	TGTGCCAGCAGCGCCCAAGTGGGGTTAGGTTCACCCCTCCACTTT	CASSAQVGLGSPLHF
TRBV4-3	TRBJ2-2	many	NA	TGCGCCAGCAGCCAAGATCAGGGGGGGCTGTACACCGGGGAGCTGTTTTTT	CASSQDQGGLYTGELFF